The rows below give T cell receptor beta chains drawn from one sample of a study of control samples from healthy donors and cancer patients. Sequencing used immunoSEQ multiplex PCR; TCRdb keeps in-frame clones, though not all of them. The sample consists of approximately 90,000 clones, 85% of them appearing once. The sample taken for sequencing was blood. The receptors originated from a man under 40 in good health. Both conserved end residues are part of each CDR3. D genes are given only for firm matches. Clone sizes are given selectively: once, few, many, or a class where the clone is expanded.

>TRBD1|NA|TRBV5-4|TRBJ2-7
CASSVDRYEQYF
TGTGCCAGCAGCGTGGACAGGTACGAGCAGTACTTC
>NA|NA|TRBV5-1|TRBJ1-4
CASSLGGTNEKLFF
TGCGCCAGCAGCCTAGGGGGGACTAATGAAAAACTGTTTTTT
>NA|NA|TRBV2|TRBJ1-1
CASSARGGNTEAFF
TGTGCCAGCAGCGCTAGGGGGGGCAACACTGAAGCTTTCTTT
>NA|NA|TRBV18|TRBJ1-1
CASSPPRKSEAFF
TGTGCCAGCTCACCACCTCGAAAGTCTGAAGCTTTCTTT
>NA|many|TRBV24-1|TRBJ2-7
CATSDRTEQYF
TGTGCCACCAGTGACAGGACAGAGCAGTACTTC
>NA|NA|TRBV19|TRBJ2-5
CASSPGPQETQYF
TGTGCCAGTAGTCCCGGGCCCCAAGAGACCCAGTACTTC
>NA|NA|TRBV28|TRBJ1-6
CASKSIRGVYNSPLHF
TGTGCCAGTAAGAGCATAAGAGGCGTCTATAATTCACCCCTCCACTTT
>NA|few|TRBV4-2|TRBJ1-3
CASSQAGSSGNTIYF
TGTGCCAGCAGCCAAGCAGGGAGCTCTGGAAACACCATATATTTT
>NA|NA|TRBV3-1/TRBV3-2|TRBJ2-7
CASSQAALSYEQYF
TGTGCCAGCAGCCAAGCTGCACTCTCCTACGAGCAGTACTTC
>TRBD1|NA|TRBV29-1|TRBJ1-2
CSASTGDNYGYTF
TGCAGCGCTTCGACAGGGGATAACTATGGCTACACCTTC
>NA|NA|TRBV6-2/TRBV6-3|TRBJ1-5
CASSYRAGNQPQHF
TGTGCCAGCAGTTACCGGGCGGGCAATCAGCCCCAGCATTTT
>NA|NA|TRBV6-5|TRBJ2-2
CASKRERELFF
TGTGCCAGCAAGCGCGAGCGGGAGCTGTTTTTT
>NA|NA|TRBV19|TRBJ1-3
CASGERVSGNTIYF
TGTGCCAGTGGGGAGAGGGTCTCTGGAAACACCATATATTTT
>NA|NA|TRBV5-6|TRBJ2-1
CASSLLVGLNEQFF
TGTGCCAGCAGCTTGTTGGTGGGATTAAATGAGCAGTTCTTC
>NA|NA|TRBV9|TRBJ2-7
CASSVGGGSTSYEQYF
TGTGCCAGCAGCGTAGGTGGCGGATCCACCTCCTACGAGCAGTACTTC
>NA|NA|TRBV28|TRBJ1-5
CASRRGGNPVDQPQHF
TGTGCCAGTCGGCGGGGGGGCAACCCTGTCGATCAGCCCCAGCATTTT
>TRBD2|NA|TRBV5-4|TRBJ2-7
CASSWTSGSYEQYF
TGTGCCAGCAGCTGGACTAGCGGGAGTTACGAGCAGTACTTC
>TRBD1|NA|TRBV9|TRBJ1-6
CASSPQGLGETLHF
TGTGCCAGCAGCCCACAGGGGCTAGGAGAAACCCTCCACTTT
>NA|NA|TRBV27|TRBJ1-6
CASSFAGGSYNSPLHF
TGTGCCAGCAGTTTCGCGGGCGGCTCCTATAATTCACCCCTCCACTTT
>TRBD1|NA|TRBV28|TRBJ1-5
CASTGDRGRKQPQHF
TGTGCCAGCACCGGGGACAGGGGGCGCAAGCAGCCCCAGCATTTT
>TRBD1|few|TRBV9|TRBJ1-1
CASRNNGQGADLNTEAFF
TGTGCCAGCAGAAATAATGGACAGGGGGCCGATCTGAACACTGAAGCTTTCTTT
>NA|NA|TRBV4-2|TRBJ2-1
CASSQEGPVEVQFF
TGTGCCAGCAGCCAAGAAGGCCCCGTGGAGGTGCAGTTCTTC
>NA|NA|TRBV24-1|TRBJ1-2
CATSAGGVHTF
TGTGCCACCAGTGCCGGAGGGGTCCATACCTTC
>NA|NA|TRBV6-5|TRBJ1-1
CASTQRENTEAFF
TGTGCCAGCACCCAACGGGAGAACACTGAAGCTTTCTTT
>NA|NA|TRBV12-3/TRBV12-4|TRBJ1-1
CASSLGGQGAFF
TGTGCCAGCAGTTTAGGGGGGCAGGGAGCTTTCTTT
>TRBD1|NA|TRBV6-1|TRBJ1-2
CASSEGSGTGYGYTF
TGTGCCAGCAGTGAAGGTTCCGGGACAGGCTATGGCTACACCTTC
>TRBD2|NA|TRBV7-2|TRBJ2-5
CASSLVGTSGGRETQYF
TGTGCCAGCAGCTTAGTAGGGACTAGCGGGGGCCGAGAGACCCAGTACTTC
>NA|NA|TRBV5-6|TRBJ2-7
CASSWTTGTTDASYEQYF
TGTGCCAGCAGCTGGACGACTGGGACCACGGACGCCTCCTACGAGCAGTACTTC
>NA|NA|TRBV24-1|TRBJ1-5
CATSDTRSGNQPQHF
TGTGCCACCAGTGATACCCGAAGTGGCAATCAGCCCCAGCATTTT
>TRBD1|NA|TRBV6-6|TRBJ1-3
CASESTGAPGNTIYF
TGTGCCAGCGAGTCGACAGGGGCACCTGGGAACACCATATATTTT
>NA|NA|TRBV27|TRBJ2-3
CASSYSAGEVFVDTQYF
TGTGCCAGCAGTTACTCGGCGGGCGAGGTGTTTGTAGATACGCAGTATTTT
>TRBD1|NA|TRBV7-6|TRBJ2-2
CASSSRTGAAGELFF
TGTGCCAGCAGCTCCAGGACAGGGGCGGCCGGGGAGCTGTTTTTT
>TRBD2|NA|TRBV27|TRBJ2-5
CASTRFASGAQETQYF
TGTGCCAGCACCCGATTCGCTAGCGGGGCTCAAGAGACCCAGTACTTC
>TRBD1|NA|TRBV27|TRBJ2-4
CASSATYRGNIQYF
TGTGCCAGCAGTGCCACCTACAGGGGTAACATTCAGTACTTC
>TRBD1|NA|TRBV5-6|TRBJ1-1
CASSRDRGSREKAFF
TGTGCCAGCAGCCGGGACAGGGGCAGCCGGGAGAAAGCTTTCTTT
>NA|NA|TRBV7-9|TRBJ1-1
CASSPTGRVDTEAFF
TGTGCCAGCAGCCCTACAGGGAGGGTGGACACTGAAGCTTTCTTT
>NA|NA|TRBV9|TRBJ2-7
CASSVYLVGGEQYF
TGTGCCAGCAGCGTATACCTTGTAGGGGGGGAGCAGTACTTC
>NA|few|TRBV11-2|TRBJ1-1
CASSPPDSWNTEAFF
TGTGCCAGCAGCCCCCCCGACAGCTGGAACACTGAAGCTTTCTTT
>TRBD1|NA|TRBV14|TRBJ1-6
CASSQTGWSPLHF
TGTGCCAGCAGCCAGACAGGGTGGTCACCCCTCCACTTT
>NA|NA|TRBV6-2/TRBV6-3|TRBJ1-6
CASSHHSSYNSPLHF
TGTGCCAGCAGTCACCACTCGAGCTATAATTCACCCCTCCACTTT